The rows below give T cell receptor beta chains drawn from one sample of a study of cytomegalovirus exposure and HLA in healthy donors. The assay was immunoSEQ multiplex PCR, and TCRdb's table has in-frame clones only and misses some. In the table there are 180,000 or so clones, roughly 80% of which are singletons. Sequenced sample: PBMCs. These TCRs come from a woman aged 45-60 years in good health and CMV-seropositive. Both conserved end residues are trimmed from each CDR3. Fields, in order: V gene, J gene, CDR3 protein.

>TRBV9|TRBJ2-7
ASSSPSGLY
>TRBV6-1|TRBJ2-3
ASSVQLAGSQDTQY
>TRBV2|TRBJ2-3
ASRQGSSTDTQY
>TRBV7-2|TRBJ1-2
ASSLLTAAKDRNYGYT
>TRBV4-3|TRBJ2-1
ASSQGVAVSSYNEQF
>TRBV9|TRBJ1-5
ASSESPAGGPNQPQH
>TRBV7-3|TRBJ2-1
ASSRGVSRDNEQF
>TRBV5-1|TRBJ2-4
ASSLVGGEGIQY
>TRBV7-3|TRBJ2-3
ASSRTIAGAGDTQY
>TRBV6-6|TRBJ2-7
ASSYQGPAA
>TRBV10-3|TRBJ1-4
AIKGTAGKLF
>TRBV28|TRBJ2-3
ASRPGTGILGDTQY
>TRBV7-9|TRBJ2-7
ASSVPREPRGYEQY
>TRBV7-9|TRBJ2-5
ASSHILQGRETQY
>TRBV21-1|TRBJ2-7
ASSKGGDREHEQY
>TRBV6-5|TRBJ1-6
ASSSRTGVDRSPLH
>TRBV7-9|TRBJ2-7
ASSLPTGSLYEQY
>TRBV5-1|TRBJ2-5
ASSSGTVVETQY
>TRBV5-1|TRBJ2-1
ASSLVQTSGNYNEQF
>TRBV7-3|TRBJ1-1
ASSLKGENTEAF
>TRBV29-1|TRBJ2-6
SVGGGDSGANVLT
>TRBV28|TRBJ2-7
ASSRTSGRVNEQY
>TRBV19|TRBJ2-3
ASSDRAADTQY
>TRBV4-3|TRBJ2-3
ASSQDPINRDTQY
>TRBV19|TRBJ1-5
ASSKKGQINQPQH
>TRBV12-5|TRBJ2-3
ASGPGQGLSDTQY
>TRBV13|TRBJ2-7
ASRPLSGGAEDEQY
>TRBV9|TRBJ2-1
ASSVDWTNNEQF
>TRBV7-9|TRBJ2-7
ASSLARGLSSYEQY
>TRBV5-5|TRBJ1-1
ASSPWYGVSRPRRNTEAF
>TRBV30|-
AWRKDRVLQTYEQY
>TRBV28|TRBJ2-7
ASSLLKREPEQY
>TRBV9|TRBJ1-1
ASSPGRGDDSLPSQAF
>TRBV6-5|TRBJ2-1
ASSSGTGGPNEQF
>TRBV6-1|TRBJ2-3
ASSPPSISTDTQY
>TRBV10-1|TRBJ2-1
ASRVGLARNEQF
>TRBV7-9|TRBJ1-5
ASSLGQQVQH
>TRBV2|TRBJ1-5
ASSEEGQLPQH
>TRBV7-2|TRBJ1-3
ASSFQGAGGNTIY
>TRBV11-2|TRBJ1-4
ASSRNQGPNEKLF
>TRBV5-6|TRBJ2-5
ASSSGTGGRRDQY
>TRBV4-3|TRBJ2-1
ASSQEITSSGRQF
>TRBV18|TRBJ2-5
ASSSGTTRQETQY
>TRBV7-2|TRBJ1-2
ASSDGYGYT
>TRBV6-1|TRBJ1-1
ASSESNRRNTEAF
>TRBV7-9|TRBJ1-6
ASTPWVGSNNSPLH
>TRBV19|TRBJ2-7
ASSIFWSDEQY
>TRBV30|TRBJ1-2
AWSVSWDSYGYT
>TRBV6-1|TRBJ1-2
ASLPGQGFYGYT
>TRBV25-1|TRBJ2-6
ASTAGANVLT
>TRBV19|TRBJ1-5
ASSISLPAGSWQPQH
>TRBV10-2|TRBJ2-1
ASSWDRSPYNEQF
>TRBV10-3|TRBJ2-5
AISASGGAGETQY
>TRBV14|TRBJ2-3
ASSQGGGTDTQY
>TRBV6-4|TRBJ2-3
ASSPISGSGADTQY
>TRBV4-2|TRBJ2-3
ASSQSPTAGGVPDTQY
>TRBV12-5|TRBJ2-3
ASGLTRTSATDTQY
>TRBV4-1|TRBJ2-7
ASSRTSGISYEQY
>TRBV10-1|TRBJ2-1
ASSPGGGSGGNEQF
>TRBV9|TRBJ2-3
ASSENRDTQY